These 21 T cell receptor beta chains were sequenced from one sample in a study of T cells after yellow fever vaccination. TCRdb redid the calling of the 5' RACE reads with MiXCR, one entry per CDR3 protein. The sample holds 400,000 or so distinct CDR3 sequences; around 19% are singletons and the top ten take 18%. The sample in question was PBMCs, obtained before the yellow fever booster vaccination. Receptor source: a young man who received the YFV17D yellow fever vaccine.

The rearrangement joins TRBV29-1 to TRBJ2-3; tentatively, D is TRBD2 (5 bases). In germline, CDR1 is SQVTM, CDR2 ANQGSEA. The V and J ends lost 4 bases and 0 bases respectively, with 8 bases between them. This CDR3 is built from 13 residues. The CDR3 reads CSVGGHSTDTQYF. CDR3 DNA sequence: TGCAGCGTTGGAGGGCACAGCACAGATACGCAGTATTTT.

This clonotype was seen only a few times. The chain links TRBV29-1 to TRBJ2-3; 10 bases line up with TRBD2. Germline values: CDR1 SQVTM, CDR2 ANQGSEA. The CDR3 is 16 residues long. With 3 bases clipped from V and 6 bases from J, the junction kept 12 bases outside the gene matches. CDR3 sequence reads: CSVDGSSGGGWDTQYF. The CDR3 DNA follows: TGCAGCGTTGATGGTTCTAGCGGGGGCGGGTGGGATACGCAGTATTTT.

This clonotype was observed a single time. This chain connects TRBV5-1 to TRBJ1-2, with D perhaps matching TRBD1 (5 bases). Germline lookup yields CDR1 SGHRS and CDR2 YFSETQ. CDR3 size: 15 residues. Trimming stripped 0 bases from V and 2 bases from J, with 11 bases between. CDR3 sequence: CASSLEGMTNYGYTF. CDR3 bases: TGCGCCAGCAGCTTGGAGGGGATGACGAACTATGGCTACACCTTC.

This clonotype was counted between two and nine times. This sequence joins TRBV12-3 or TRBV12-4 and TRBJ1-1; the match to TRBD1 covers 9 bases. CDR3 length equals 13 residues. Germline trimming cut 8 bases from V and 1 base from J; bases unmatched to any gene: 2. For the CDR3, the DNA is TGTGCCAGCGCACAGGGGGCGAACACTGAAGCTTTCTTT. Translated: CASAQGANTEAFF.

The chain couples TRBV4-1 to TRBJ1-1; D not certain. Trimming cost V 1 base and J 3 bases, with 6 bases left between them. Looked up from germline, CDR1 is MGHRA and CDR2 is YSYEKL. This CDR3 has 13 residues. The CDR3 bases are TGCGCCAGCAGCCAAGGACCTTACACTGAAGCTTTCTTT. Translation gives CASSQGPYTEAFF.

This chain links TRBV4-3 with TRBJ1-5; maybe TRBD1 (6 bases). This CDR3 has 15 residues. CDR1 LGHNA and CDR2 YSLEER come from the germline V gene. Trimming shortened V by 0 bases and J by 9 bases, and 15 bases separated the two germline ends. The CDR3 nucleotides read TGCGCCAGCAGCCAAGAGGTGGGGGCTTCTACGCCCCAGCATTTT. Protein product: CASSQEVGASTPQHF.

This clonotype was seen ten or more times. This chain uses TRBV7-2 with TRBJ2-1, with D uncertain. Trimming took 5 bases from V and 8 from J, leaving 19 bases between them. The CDR3 covers 15 residues. Germline assignment: CDR1 SGHTA and CDR2 FQGNSA. The DNA of the CDR3 is TGTGCCAGCAGCACCGACCGGGTCCCAGGCCATGAGCAGTTCTTC. As protein: CASSTDRVPGHEQFF.

The chain recombines TRBV20-1 with TRBJ2-1; 9 nucleotides align to TRBD2. Per the germline V gene, CDR1 is DFQATT and CDR2 is SNEGSKA (reference sequence). J was trimmed by 5 bases and V by 0 bases; bases with no gene match: 17. The CDR3 is 19 residues long. The CDR3 reads CSARDGRQRGARRDNEQFF. CDR3 DNA: TGCAGTGCTAGAGATGGAAGGCAGCGGGGGGCCAGGAGGGACAATGAGCAGTTCTTC.

This chain joins TRBV4-1 and TRBJ2-3, with TRBD2 matching 14 bases. Germline CDR1 MGHRA, CDR2 YSYEKL. The V segment lost 4 bases and the J segment 0 bases; nucleotides outside the gene matches: 6. The CDR3 has 18 amino acids. This CDR3 is CASSLGLAGATSTDTQYF. The CDR3 DNA reads TGCGCCAGCAGCCTGGGACTAGCGGGGGCCACGAGCACAGATACGCAGTATTTT.

The chain has TRBV9 and TRBJ2-2; D is undetermined. Germline values: CDR1 SGDLS, CDR2 YYNGEE. The CDR3 runs 14 residues. Trimming removed 5 bases at V and 0 bases at J, with 8 bases between. CDR3 sequence: CASRARTNTGELFF. CDR3 in DNA: TGTGCCAGCAGAGCTAGAACGAACACCGGGGAGCTGTTTTTT.

This clonotype was counted a few times. The CDR3 nucleotides read TGCGCCAGCAGCAAAACAGGGGCGGCTAATGAAAAACTGTTTTTT. Amino acids: CASSKTGAANEKLFF. This chain uses TRBV5-1 with TRBJ1-4; 7 bases line up with TRBD1. Germline V gene sequence: CDR1 SGHRS, CDR2 YFSETQ. The J segment lost 3 bases and the V segment lost 4 bases, leaving 6 bases of the junction unmatched. The CDR3 length is 15 residues.

This chain links TRBV9 with TRBJ2-7; 8 bases align to TRBD1. The CDR3 has 16 amino acids. V shed 0 bases and J 0 bases; nucleotides not matched to a gene: 5. Germline CDR1 reads SGDLS; CDR2 reads YYNGEE. CDR3 amino acids: CASSVDQGASSYEQYF. The CDR3 DNA sequence: TGTGCCAGCAGCGTAGATCAGGGGGCTAGCTCCTACGAGCAGTACTTC.

The chain combines TRBV5-1 with TRBJ1-1, with D unclear. The CDR3 contains 15 residues. Germline V gives CDR1 SGHRS, CDR2 YFSETQ. V was pared by 0 bases and J by 5 bases, with 14 bases between. The CDR3 region is CASSLDHPRVTEAFF. The CDR3 bases are TGCGCCAGCAGCTTGGACCACCCGCGTGTGACTGAAGCTTTCTTT.

This rearrangement joins TRBV7-9 to TRBJ1-1; D gene uncertain. The germline V and J ends were trimmed by 1 base and 1 base, with 7 bases remaining between them. The CDR3 is 14 amino acids. Germline assignment: CDR1 SEHNR and CDR2 FQNEAQ (reference sequence). The CDR3 DNA follows: TGTGCCAGCAGCTTAGTGCAGACGAACACTGAAGCTTTCTTT. Protein product: CASSLVQTNTEAFF.

Only a few counts were recorded for this clonotype. The chain joins TRBV7-2 to TRBJ2-5; 10 positions match TRBD2. Looked up from germline, CDR1 is SGHTA and CDR2 is FQGNSA. CDR3 length: 16 amino acids. J gave up 5 bases and V 6 bases, and 12 bases lay outside the gene matches. In DNA, the CDR3 is TGTGCCAGCAGTTTCTCAGCGGGGGGGCTGGGTGAGACCCAGTACTTC. Its translation is CASSFSAGGLGETQYF.

Points on this clonotype: At one of its ends the junction is not consistent with the germline gene, which may arise from a read error. The V and J genes are TRBV28 and TRBJ1-4; TRBD1 matches 8 bases. The germline gives CDR1 MDHEN, CDR2 SYDVKM. This CDR3 has 11 amino acids. In DNA, the CDR3 is TGTGCCAGCAGACGGACAGGGCGCCTTAGTTTT. Translation gives CASRRTGRLSF.

This clonotype was counted at least ten times. This chain connects TRBV7-9 to TRBJ2-5, with D hard to call. Germline lookup yields CDR1 SEHNR and CDR2 FQNEAQ (reference sequence). This CDR3 has 11 amino acids. Trimming took 4 bases from V and 3 from J, leaving 3 bases between them. The CDR3 nucleotides read TGTGCCAGCAGCTACGAAGAGACCCAGTACTTC. Its protein is CASSYEETQYF.

This sequence joins TRBV18 and TRBJ2-1, with 9 bases aligning to TRBD2. Germline V gene sequence: CDR1 KGHSH, CDR2 LQKENI. This CDR3 is 15 amino acids long. With V trimmed by 3 bases and J by 8 bases, 8 bases remained unmatched. CDR3 nucleotides: TGTGCCAGCTCACCTGCCCAGCGGGGGGCATATGAGCAGTTCTTC. It specifies CASSPAQRGAYEQFF.

A few counts support this clonotype. The chain couples TRBV9 to TRBJ2-3; 12 bases align to TRBD2. CDR1 is SGDLS and CDR2 is YYNGEE in the germline V gene. The CDR3 is 14 amino acids. The V gene end was trimmed by 5 bases and the J gene end by 4 bases; junction bases not matched to a gene: 2. This CDR3 reads CASRPSGGADTQYF. The CDR3 DNA reads as TGTGCCAGCAGACCTAGCGGGGGGGCAGATACGCAGTATTTT.

The rearrangement uses TRBV5-5 and TRBJ2-1, with D possibly being TRBD2 (5 bases). Trimming cost V 5 bases and J 7 bases, with 10 bases left between them. CDR1 and CDR2 from the germline V gene are SGHKS and YYEKEE (reference sequence). The CDR3 loop spans 12 amino acids. This chain's CDR3 is CASRLLVNEQFF. The CDR3 DNA sequence: TGTGCCAGCAGGTTACTAGTTAATGAGCAGTTCTTC. The full variable domain, in which reference TRBV5-5 and TRBJ2-1 provide the parts outside the CDR3, is DAGVTQSPTHLIKTRGQQVTLRCSPISGHKSVSWYQQVLGQGPQFIFQYYEKEERGRGNFPDRFSARQFPNYSSELNVNALLLGDSALYLCASRLLVNEQFFGPGTRLTVL.

This chain connects TRBV7-2 to TRBJ1-1; TRBD1 might be the D (5 bases). V shed 0 bases and J shed 2 bases, with 10 bases lying between them. CDR1 is SGHTA and CDR2 is FQGNSA in the germline V gene. This CDR3 has 15 amino acids. In DNA form, the CDR3 reads TGTGCCAGCAGCTTAGCGATACAGGTTAACACTGAAGCTTTCTTT. Protein sequence: CASSLAIQVNTEAFF.